These 5 T cell receptor beta chains were all obtained from the same sample, sequenced in a study of blood T cell repertoires in COVID-19. The protocol was immunoSEQ multiplex PCR, while the TCRdb copy is restricted to in-frame clones and leaves out a portion. The sample yields roughly 330,000 clones, 80% to 90% seen once. Sequencing was carried out using peripheral blood. The receptors were gathered from a woman aged 50 to 60 with acute or convalescent COVID-19.

The chain couples TRBV5-4 to TRBJ1-2; TRBD1 matches at 8 bases. Per the germline V gene, CDR1 is SGHNT and CDR2 is YYREEE (reference sequence). The CDR3 totals 14 residues. V was pared by 3 bases and J by 7 bases, with 8 bases of the junction left unmatched. The CDR3 sequence is CASSSTGGEGGYTF. For the CDR3, the DNA is TGTGCCAGCAGCTCCACAGGGGGTGAAGGTGGCTACACCTTC.

This sequence joins TRBV10-3 and TRBJ2-1; D call uncertain. The CDR3 is made up of 13 amino acids. The V end was cut by 5 bases, the J end by 9 bases, with 14 bases between. Germline values: CDR1 ENHRY, CDR2 SYGVKD. CDR3 sequence: CAISTTAAAEQFF. The DNA of the CDR3 is TGTGCCATCAGTACGACCGCGGCGGCTGAGCAGTTCTTC.

This chain uses TRBV27 with TRBJ1-2, with a possible D match to TRBD1 (5 bases). V lost 8 bases, J lost 4 bases, and 17 bases lay in between. Germline CDR1 is MNHEY and CDR2 is SMNVEV (reference sequence). This CDR3 region has 14 residues. CDR3 sequence reads: CASGPRAGFYGYTF. DNA for the CDR3: TGTGCCAGCGGCCCAAGGGCAGGGTTCTATGGCTACACCTTC.

This clone has just one count. The V call is TRBV30, the J call TRBJ1-5; D is possibly TRBD1 (6 bases). The CDR3 covers 17 residues. V was clipped by 0 bases and J by 0 bases, with 15 bases between them. Germline CDR1 is GTSNPN and CDR2 is SVGIG (reference sequence). CDR3 nucleotide sequence: TGTGCCTGGAGTGTTGACAGGACAGATAATAGCAATCAGCCCCAGCATTTT. As protein: CAWSVDRTDNSNQPQHF. Looking up the rest from reference TRBV30 and TRBJ1-5 gives the full variable domain: SQTIHQWPATLVQPVGSPLSLECTVEGTSNPNLYWYRQAAGRGLQLLFYSVGIGQISSEVPQNLSASRPQDRQFILSSKKLLLSDSGFYLCAWSVDRTDNSNQPQHFGDGTRLSIL.

This clone showed up just a few times. This sequence joins TRBV27 and TRBJ2-3; 7 nucleotides agree with TRBD2. V lost 5 bases to trimming and J lost 3 bases; unmatched junction nucleotides: 8. This CDR3 has 15 residues. Germline loops: CDR1 MNHEY, CDR2 SMNVEV (reference sequence). The CDR3 sequence: CASSLGLDWTDTQYF. The DNA for the CDR3 is TGTGCCAGCAGTCTCGGACTAGATTGGACAGATACGCAGTATTTT.